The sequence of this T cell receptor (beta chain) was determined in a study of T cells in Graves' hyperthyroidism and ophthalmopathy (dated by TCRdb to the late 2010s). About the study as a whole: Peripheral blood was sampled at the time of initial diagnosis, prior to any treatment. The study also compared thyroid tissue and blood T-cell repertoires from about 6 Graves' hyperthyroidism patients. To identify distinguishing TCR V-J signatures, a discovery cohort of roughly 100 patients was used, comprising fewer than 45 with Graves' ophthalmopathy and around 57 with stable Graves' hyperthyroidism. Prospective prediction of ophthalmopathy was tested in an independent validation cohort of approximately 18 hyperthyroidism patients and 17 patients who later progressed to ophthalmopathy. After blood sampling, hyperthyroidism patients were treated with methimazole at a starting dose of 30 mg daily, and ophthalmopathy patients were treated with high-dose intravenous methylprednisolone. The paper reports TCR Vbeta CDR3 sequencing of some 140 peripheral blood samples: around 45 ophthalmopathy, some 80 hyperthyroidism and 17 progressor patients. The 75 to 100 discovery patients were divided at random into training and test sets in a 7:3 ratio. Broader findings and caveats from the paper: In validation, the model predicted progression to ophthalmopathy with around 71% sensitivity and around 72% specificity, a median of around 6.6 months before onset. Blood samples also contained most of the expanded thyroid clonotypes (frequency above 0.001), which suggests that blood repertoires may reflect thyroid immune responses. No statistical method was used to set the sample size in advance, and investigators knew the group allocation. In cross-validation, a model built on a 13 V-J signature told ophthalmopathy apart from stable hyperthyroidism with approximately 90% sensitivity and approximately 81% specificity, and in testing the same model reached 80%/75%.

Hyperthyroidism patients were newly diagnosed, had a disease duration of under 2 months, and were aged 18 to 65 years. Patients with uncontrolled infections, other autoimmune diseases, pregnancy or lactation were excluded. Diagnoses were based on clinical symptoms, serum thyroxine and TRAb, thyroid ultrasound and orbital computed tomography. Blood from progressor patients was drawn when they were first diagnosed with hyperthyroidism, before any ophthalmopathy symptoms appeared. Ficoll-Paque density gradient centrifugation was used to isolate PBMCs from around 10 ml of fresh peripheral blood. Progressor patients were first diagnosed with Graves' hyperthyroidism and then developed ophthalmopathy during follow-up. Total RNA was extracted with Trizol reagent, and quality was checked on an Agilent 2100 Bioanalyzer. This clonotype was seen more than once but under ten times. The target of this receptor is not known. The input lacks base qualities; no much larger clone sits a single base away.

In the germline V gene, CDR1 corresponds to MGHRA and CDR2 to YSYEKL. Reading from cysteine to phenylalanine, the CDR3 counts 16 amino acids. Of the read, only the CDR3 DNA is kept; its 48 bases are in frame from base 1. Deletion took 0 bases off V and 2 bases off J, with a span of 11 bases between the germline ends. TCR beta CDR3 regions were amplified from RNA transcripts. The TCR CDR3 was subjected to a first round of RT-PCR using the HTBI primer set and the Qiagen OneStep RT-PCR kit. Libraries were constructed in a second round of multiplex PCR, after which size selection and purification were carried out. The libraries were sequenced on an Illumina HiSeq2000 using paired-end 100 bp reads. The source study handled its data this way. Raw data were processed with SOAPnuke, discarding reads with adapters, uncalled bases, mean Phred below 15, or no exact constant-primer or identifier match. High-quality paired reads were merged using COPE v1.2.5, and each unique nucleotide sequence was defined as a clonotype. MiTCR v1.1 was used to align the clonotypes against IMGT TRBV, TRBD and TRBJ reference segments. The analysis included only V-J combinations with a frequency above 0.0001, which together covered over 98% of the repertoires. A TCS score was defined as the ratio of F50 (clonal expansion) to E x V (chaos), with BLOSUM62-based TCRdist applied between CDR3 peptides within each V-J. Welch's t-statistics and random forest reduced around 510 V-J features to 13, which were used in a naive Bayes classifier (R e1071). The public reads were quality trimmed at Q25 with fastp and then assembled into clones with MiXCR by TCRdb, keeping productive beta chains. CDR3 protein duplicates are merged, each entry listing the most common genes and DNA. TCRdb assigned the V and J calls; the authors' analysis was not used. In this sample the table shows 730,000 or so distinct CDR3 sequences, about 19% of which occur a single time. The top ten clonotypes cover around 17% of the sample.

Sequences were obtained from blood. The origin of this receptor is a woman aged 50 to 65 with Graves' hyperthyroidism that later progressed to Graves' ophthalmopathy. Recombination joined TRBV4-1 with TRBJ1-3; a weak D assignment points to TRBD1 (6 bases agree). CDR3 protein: CASSQDGTGPGNTIYF. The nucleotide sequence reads TGCGCCAGCAGCCAAGACGGAACAGGGCCTGGAAACACCATATATTTT.